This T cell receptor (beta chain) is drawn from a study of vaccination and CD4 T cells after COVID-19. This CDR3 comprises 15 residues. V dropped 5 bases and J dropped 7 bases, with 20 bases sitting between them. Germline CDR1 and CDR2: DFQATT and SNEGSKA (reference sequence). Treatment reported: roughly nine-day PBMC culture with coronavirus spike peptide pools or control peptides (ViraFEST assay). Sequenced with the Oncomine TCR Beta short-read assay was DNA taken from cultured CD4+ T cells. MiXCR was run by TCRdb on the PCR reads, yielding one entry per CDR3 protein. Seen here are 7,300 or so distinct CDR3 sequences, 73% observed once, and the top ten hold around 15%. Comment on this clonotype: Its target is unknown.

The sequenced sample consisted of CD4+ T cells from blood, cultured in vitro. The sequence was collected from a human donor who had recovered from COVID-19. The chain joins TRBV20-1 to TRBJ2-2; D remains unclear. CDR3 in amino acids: CSARSLLLNLGELFF. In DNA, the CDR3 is TGCAGTGCTCGATCTCTTTTACTGAACCTCGGGGAGCTGTTTTTT.